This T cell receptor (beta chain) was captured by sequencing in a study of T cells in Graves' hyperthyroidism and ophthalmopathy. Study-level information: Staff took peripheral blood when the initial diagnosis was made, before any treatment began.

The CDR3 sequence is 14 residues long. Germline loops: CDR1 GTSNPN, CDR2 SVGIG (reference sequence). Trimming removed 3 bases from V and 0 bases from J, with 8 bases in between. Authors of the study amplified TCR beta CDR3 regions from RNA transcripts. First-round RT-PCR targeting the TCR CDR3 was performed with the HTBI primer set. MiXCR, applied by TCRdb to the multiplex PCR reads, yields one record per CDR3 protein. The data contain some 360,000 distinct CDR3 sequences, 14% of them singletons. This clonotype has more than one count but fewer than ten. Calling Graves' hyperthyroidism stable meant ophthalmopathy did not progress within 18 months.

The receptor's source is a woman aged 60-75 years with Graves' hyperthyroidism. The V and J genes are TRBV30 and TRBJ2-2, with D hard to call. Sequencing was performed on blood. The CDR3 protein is CAWSQNTNTGELFF. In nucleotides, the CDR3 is TGTGCCTGGAGCCAGAACACGAACACCGGGGAGCTGTTTTTT.